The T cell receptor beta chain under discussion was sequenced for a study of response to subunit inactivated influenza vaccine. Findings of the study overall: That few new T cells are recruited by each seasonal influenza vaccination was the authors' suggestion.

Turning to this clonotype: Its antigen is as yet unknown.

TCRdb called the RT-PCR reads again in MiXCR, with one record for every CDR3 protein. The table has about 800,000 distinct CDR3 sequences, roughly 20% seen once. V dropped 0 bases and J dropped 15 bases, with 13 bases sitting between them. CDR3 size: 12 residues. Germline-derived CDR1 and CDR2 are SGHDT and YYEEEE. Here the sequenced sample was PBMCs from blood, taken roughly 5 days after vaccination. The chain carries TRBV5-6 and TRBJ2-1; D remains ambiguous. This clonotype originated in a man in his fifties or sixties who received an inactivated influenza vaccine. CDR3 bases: TGTGCCAGCAGCTTGGTCTTTGAGGCTATGTTCTTC. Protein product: CASSLVFEAMFF. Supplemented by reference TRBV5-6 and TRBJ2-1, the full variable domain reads DAGVTQSPTHLIKTRGQQVTLRCSPKSGHDTVSWYQQALGQGPQFIFQYYEEEERQRGNFPDRFSGHQFPNYSSELNVNALLLGDSALYLCASSLVFEAMFFGPGTRLTVL.